This entry features one T cell receptor beta chain sequence. The data originate from a study of shared clonotypes between healthy human individuals. The CDR3 totals 15 residues. Germline V gene sequence: CDR1 MNHNY, CDR2 SVGAGI (reference sequence). J lost 1 base, V lost 2 bases, and 4 bases had no gene match. Here immunoSEQ multiplex PCR was the method, and the copy in TCRdb shows in-frame clones only, minus some. Among about 1.1 million clones, about 80% were seen once, and the ten largest hold 0.89%. The TCR was taken from a man aged 18-30 years in good health. Some clones in this sample may be carry-over from other donors' samples. The specimen sequenced was memory CD4+ T cells from PBMCs. Stated subset: CD45RA-negative fraction. V is TRBV6-6 and J is TRBJ1-1; 7 bases map to TRBD1. The CDR3 nucleotides read TGTGCCAGCAGTTACGGGGGACAGCAGAACACTGAAGCTTTCTTT. Its protein is CASSYGGQQNTEAFF.